Listed below are T cell receptor beta chains from one sample, sequenced in a study of blood T cell repertoires in COVID-19. Assay used: immunoSEQ multiplex PCR; TCRdb lists only in-frame clones, some missing. In the table there are around 330,000 clones, roughly nine tenths of which are singletons. The sequenced material came from PBMCs or T cells enriched from blood (not recorded which). The origin of the receptors is a man aged 60 to 75 who had recovered from COVID-19. CDR3s include the opening cysteine and the closing phenylalanine or tryptophan. A D gene is named only where the DNA matches it firmly. Where a row states a size, it is once, few, many or the class of an expanded clone; other rows omit it.

clone_size,j_call,v_call,d_call,cdr3_nt,cdr3_aa
-,TRBJ2-3,TRBV6-5,-,TGTGCCAGCAGATCTAGCACAGATACGCAGTATTTT,CASRSSTDTQYF
-,TRBJ2-5,TRBV7-2,TRBD2,TGTGCCAGCAGCTTAACCCCTGCGGGGGGCCAAGAGACCCAGTACTTC,CASSLTPAGGQETQYF
-,TRBJ1-5,TRBV12-3/TRBV12-4,TRBD1,TGTGCCAGCGGACGACAGGGAGGCCAGCCCCAGCATTTT,CASGRQGGQPQHF
-,TRBJ2-7,TRBV21-1,-,TGTGCCAGCCATAGCGTGCGGATCCACGAGCAGTACTTC,CASHSVRIHEQYF
-,TRBJ2-7,TRBV14,-,TGTGCCAGCAGCCGGGGCGGCCCCAACCCACGTCTCTACGAGCAGTACTTC,CASSRGGPNPRLYEQYF
-,TRBJ2-1,TRBV5-5,-,TGTGCCAGCACGGGACTCCCTCCCTACAATGAGCAGTTCTTC,CASTGLPPYNEQFF
-,TRBJ1-2,TRBV6-2/TRBV6-3,-,TGTGCCAGCAGCGGCCCAGGCTCACATGGCTACACCTTC,CASSGPGSHGYTF
once,TRBJ2-3,TRBV11-3,-,TGTGCCAGCAGCCACGGGAGAGAACAGACAATCGCAGATACGCAGTATTTT,CASSHGREQTIADTQYF
-,TRBJ2-3,TRBV6-4,-,TGTGCCAGCTCTTCAGATACGCAGTATTTT,CASSSDTQYF
-,TRBJ1-1,TRBV7-9,-,TGTGCCAGCAGCTTAGCGGGAGCCGATGAAGCTTTCTTT,CASSLAGADEAFF
-,TRBJ2-7,TRBV19,-,TGTGCCAGTAGTAACTTGGGGGGGCGAGGGGAGCAGTACTTC,CASSNLGGRGEQYF
-,TRBJ1-2,TRBV14,-,TGTGCCAGCAGCCAAGATCACCCAGGGCCCATCTATGGCTACACCTTC,CASSQDHPGPIYGYTF
-,TRBJ1-1,TRBV6-1,TRBD1,TGTGCCAGCAGTGAAGCGGAAGGCGGACAGGGGGCGATTGAAGCTTTCTTT,CASSEAEGGQGAIEAFF
-,TRBJ1-4,TRBV7-7,TRBD1,TGTGCTAGCAGCTTAGTATCAGGGGGCTTTGAAAAACTGTTTTTT,CASSLVSGGFEKLFF
few,TRBJ2-3,TRBV6-2/TRBV6-3,TRBD2,TGTGCCAGCAACCCATTAGCGGGGGGGCCATCAGATACGCAGTATTTT,CASNPLAGGPSDTQYF
-,TRBJ1-5,TRBV7-8,TRBD1,TGTGCCAGCAGCCTTATCCCAAACGACAGGGGGCCTCAGCCCCAGCATTTT,CASSLIPNDRGPQPQHF
-,TRBJ1-5,TRBV5-5,-,TGTGCCAGCAGATCGGGACAACCCAATCAGCCCCAGCATTTT,CASRSGQPNQPQHF
-,TRBJ1-6,TRBV19,TRBD1,TGTGCCAGTAGTATTGGGACAGGGGGGGATTCACCCCTCCACTTT,CASSIGTGGDSPLHF
once,TRBJ2-1,TRBV14,TRBD2,TGTGCCAGCAGCCAAGGGCGAGTGGTCTGGCAGGGCGGGAGTAGGGCATACAATGAGCAGTTCTTC,CASSQGRVVWQGGSRAYNEQFF
-,TRBJ2-5,TRBV7-6,-,TGTGCCAGCAGTAATCCTCCGGGGTCACAAGAGACCCAGTACTTC,CASSNPPGSQETQYF
few,TRBJ1-2,TRBV5-5,-,TGTGCCAGCAGCTTGGGGACAGCTAACTATGGCTACACCTTC,CASSLGTANYGYTF
few,TRBJ2-3,TRBV6-1,-,TGTGCCAGCAGTGAAGTGTACGCCGGGAACACAGATACGCAGTATTTT,CASSEVYAGNTDTQYF
once,TRBJ1-2,TRBV5-8,-,TGTGCCAGCAGCTCCGGAATTAGACAGGCCGGGAACTATGGCTACACCTTC,CASSSGIRQAGNYGYTF
-,TRBJ1-6,TRBV4-3,-,TGCGCCAGCAGCCAAGATCGGTATGGTTCACCCCTCCACTTT,CASSQDRYGSPLHF
-,TRBJ1-4,TRBV10-3,-,TGTGCCACAGGGGAATCGGATGCAACTAATGAAAAACTGTTTTTT,CATGESDATNEKLFF
few,TRBJ1-5,TRBV19,-,TGTGCCAGTAGTATGGCGGGCTTATCAGGAAATCAGCCCCAGCATTTT,CASSMAGLSGNQPQHF
-,TRBJ1-6,TRBV7-9,TRBD1,TGTGCCAGCAGCTTAGAGGGGACGGGACAGGGAGGATCACCCCTCCACTTT,CASSLEGTGQGGSPLHF
-,TRBJ2-5,TRBV7-9,-,TGTGCCAGCAGCTTAGTCGGTAGCAGCGTCGCGCAAGAGACCCAGTACTTC,CASSLVGSSVAQETQYF
-,TRBJ1-2,TRBV7-2,-,TGTGCCAGCAGCTCAACTCCCATTGCACCACCATATGGCTACACCTTC,CASSSTPIAPPYGYTF
-,TRBJ1-5,TRBV6-5,-,TGTGCCAGCGTTCGTGGAGATCAGCCCCAGCATTTT,CASVRGDQPQHF
-,TRBJ1-4,TRBV4-1,-,TGCGCCAGCAGCCTACAGGGCGGGGGTGGAACTAATGAAAAACTGTTTTTT,CASSLQGGGGTNEKLFF
-,TRBJ1-3,TRBV7-6,-,TGTGCCAGCAGCCTTCTGGGCAGGGGCAAAAACACCATATATTTT,CASSLLGRGKNTIYF
once,TRBJ2-7,TRBV12-5,-,TGTGCTAGTGGCCTAGCTTATTCGGGCGAGCAGTACTTC,CASGLAYSGEQYF
-,TRBJ2-7,TRBV5-8,-,TGTGCCAGCAGCTTGGCGGTTTTCAGGGTTTCTTTTAGGGACGAGCAGTACTTC,CASSLAVFRVSFRDEQYF
-,TRBJ1-4,TRBV2,-,TGTGCCAGCAACAGGGAGTGGGAAAAACTGTTTTTT,CASNREWEKLFF
-,TRBJ2-1,TRBV7-2,-,TGTGCCAGCAGTTACCAGGTTAGGAATGAGCAGTTCTTC,CASSYQVRNEQFF
-,TRBJ2-3,TRBV5-4,-,TGTGCCAGCAGCTTGAAGGGGCAGGGGAATACGCAGTATTTT,CASSLKGQGNTQYF
-,TRBJ2-1,TRBV6-5,-,TGTGCCAGCAGACCCGGGACCTACAATGAGCAGTTCTTC,CASRPGTYNEQFF
-,TRBJ1-1,TRBV6-2/TRBV6-3,TRBD1,TGTGCCAGCAGTAACAGACAGGGGGCGGACACTGAAGCTTTCTTT,CASSNRQGADTEAFF
-,TRBJ2-2,TRBV14,TRBD1,TGTGCCAGCAGTAAAGCAGGGGGCTTGACCGGGGAGCTGTTTTTT,CASSKAGGLTGELFF
-,TRBJ1-6,TRBV15,-,TGTGCCACCAGCAGAGAGGGTAGGAGTAATTCACCCCTCCACTTT,CATSREGRSNSPLHF
-,TRBJ2-1,TRBV7-3,TRBD2,TGTGCCAGCAGCTTAGACGTTATCGGCGGGGGGAATTACAATGAGCAGTTCTTC,CASSLDVIGGGNYNEQFF
-,TRBJ1-2,TRBV6-5,-,TGTGCCAGCAGTTACTCGGGGAGGGCTTCTGGCTACACCTTC,CASSYSGRASGYTF
few,TRBJ1-2,TRBV6-6,-,TGTGCCAGCAGTTTTCAGACAGTTGACTATGGCTACACCTTC,CASSFQTVDYGYTF
-,TRBJ1-1,TRBV5-4,-,TGTGCCAGCAGCTTGGCGTCAGGTGGGAACACTGAAGCTTTCTTT,CASSLASGGNTEAFF
-,TRBJ1-1,TRBV20-1,-,TGCAGTGCTAGAGGTCGAGGTGAAGCTTTCTTT,CSARGRGEAFF
once,TRBJ1-2,TRBV28,TRBD1,TGTGCCAGCAGTTCAGGGGGCTGGGGCTACACCTTC,CASSSGGWGYTF
once,TRBJ2-5,TRBV11-2,-,TGTGCCAGCAGTTGGAGATATGAGACCCAGTACTTC,CASSWRYETQYF
-,TRBJ2-5,TRBV30,TRBD2,TGTGCCTGGAGTGTCACCGGACTAGCGGGGGGGCATGAGACCCAGTACTTC,CAWSVTGLAGGHETQYF
-,TRBJ1-2,TRBV3-1/TRBV3-2,-,TGTGCCAGCAGCCAACCCTACAGGGACGGTGGAGGTTCTGGCTACACCTTC,CASSQPYRDGGGSGYTF
-,TRBJ2-7,TRBV5-6,TRBD2,TGTGCCAGCAGCTTGGGTCTGTGGTCTAGCGGTCGAAGCTCCTACGAGCAGTACTTC,CASSLGLWSSGRSSYEQYF
-,TRBJ1-1,TRBV30,-,TGTGCCTGGAGTCTACAGGGGAACACTGAAGCTTTCTTT,CAWSLQGNTEAFF
-,TRBJ2-5,TRBV10-2,-,TGCGCCAGCACTGACAGTGAGACCCAGTACTTC,CASTDSETQYF
-,TRBJ2-1,TRBV29-1,TRBD2,TGCAGCGTTGCCCCCGGACTAGGCTACAATGAGCAGTTCTTC,CSVAPGLGYNEQFF
-,TRBJ2-3,TRBV10-2,TRBD2,TGCGCCAGCAGCGGGACTAGCGGGAGGACGCAGTATTTT,CASSGTSGRTQYF
-,TRBJ2-1,TRBV4-1,TRBD2,TGCGCCAGCAGCCTTCGACTAGCGGGGTCCTCCTACAATGAGCAGTTCTTC,CASSLRLAGSSYNEQFF
-,TRBJ1-1,TRBV4-2,-,TGTGCCAGCAGCCAAGATCGGGGAAACACTGAAGCTTTCTTT,CASSQDRGNTEAFF
-,TRBJ1-2,TRBV12-3/TRBV12-4,TRBD1,TGTGCCAGCAGTACCTACAGGGGTGGCTACACCTTC,CASSTYRGGYTF
-,TRBJ1-1,TRBV7-9,TRBD1,TGTGCCAGCAGCTTAGTAGCTCAGGGGGCTACTGAAGCTTTCTTT,CASSLVAQGATEAFF